The clone carrying this T cell receptor (beta chain) was seen repeatedly, ten times or more. The data were obtained in a study of T cells in Graves' hyperthyroidism and ophthalmopathy. The source material, RNA transcripts, was used to amplify TCR beta CDR3 regions. The HTBI primer set was used in a first-round RT-PCR of the TCR CDR3. TCRdb reanalysed the multiplex PCR reads using MiXCR and keeps one entry per CDR3 protein. Here the sample spans some 510,000 distinct CDR3 sequences, around 20% being singletons. V dropped 8 bases and J dropped 14 bases, with 18 bases sitting between them. This CDR3 comprises 12 residues. Germline V CDR1 and CDR2: MDHEN, SYDVKM.

The specimen sequenced was blood. This chain connects TRBV28 to TRBJ2-2; no reliable D call. This clonotype was obtained from a man aged 18 to 30 with Graves' hyperthyroidism. The CDR3: CASGGVEQGLFF. The CDR3 DNA reads as TGTGCCAGCGGCGGAGTGGAGCAAGGACTGTTTTTT.